One and the same sample provided the 5 T cell receptor beta chains below, sequenced in a study of blood T cell dynamics during melanoma immunotherapy. Here immunoSEQ multiplex PCR was the method, and the copy in TCRdb shows in-frame clones only, minus some. This table holds about 5,000 clones, approximately 90% found once. Noted time point: pre-treatment baseline. The specimen comprised blood, sampled from a patient treated with checkpoint blockade. These receptors came from a human donor with melanoma.

V and J are TRBV7-2 and TRBJ2-2; tentatively, D is TRBD2 (6 bases). Germline loops: CDR1 SGHTA, CDR2 FQGNSA. The CDR3 is 15 residues long. Trimming removed 3 bases at V and 6 bases at J, with 14 bases between. The CDR3 DNA reads as TGTGCCAGCAGCTTTACAACCTCGGGGGCCGGGGAGCTGTTTTTT. It is translated as CASSFTTSGAGELFF.

This clone showed up just once. CDR3 DNA sequence: TGCGCCAGCAGCAAACTGGGACTAGCGGGGGGGCCTAATGAGCAGTTCTTC. It translates to CASSKLGLAGGPNEQFF. The rearrangement links TRBV10-2 to TRBJ2-1; 16 bases line up with TRBD2. CDR1 and CDR2 (germline): WSHSY, SAAADI. V trimming: 6 bases; J trimming: 7 bases; junction bases outside the gene matches: 9. This CDR3 comprises 17 residues.

This rearrangement joins TRBV7-3 to TRBJ1-2; 7 bases align to TRBD1. In germline, CDR1 is SGHTA, CDR2 FQGTGA. V lost 5 bases, J lost 4 bases, and 10 bases stayed unmatched. The CDR3 is 15 residues long. The CDR3 region is CASSPNRGHGYGYTF. Here the CDR3 DNA reads TGTGCCAGCAGCCCGAACAGGGGCCATGGCTATGGCTACACCTTC. The variable domain in full, completed from reference TRBV7-3 and TRBJ1-2, reads GAGVSQTPSNKVTEKGKYVELRCDPISGHTALYWYRQSLGQGPEFLIYFQGTGAADDSGLPNDRFFAVRPEGSVSTLKIQRTERGDSAVYLCASSPNRGHGYGYTFGSGTRLTVV.

The J gene is TRBJ2-3, the V gene TRBV14, with D possibly being TRBD2 (7 bases). CDR1 SGHDN and CDR2 FVKESK come from the germline V gene. The CDR3 spans 16 residues. The V end was cut by 0 bases, the J end by 2 bases, with 12 bases between. CDR3 coding DNA: TGTGCCAGCAGCCAAGAGGTGGGGGGGCTCACAGATACGCAGTATTTT. This encodes CASSQEVGGLTDTQYF. The variable domain in full, with the rest retrieved from reference TRBV14 and TRBJ2-3, is EAGVTQFPSHSVIEKGQTVTLRCDPISGHDNLYWYRRVMGKEIKFLLHFVKESKQDESGMPNNRFLAERTGGTYSTLKVQPAELEDSGVYFCASSQEVGGLTDTQYFGPGTRLTVL.

The V gene is TRBV9, the J gene TRBJ2-1, with 14 bases lining up with TRBD2. CDR1 and CDR2 from the germline V gene are SGDLS and YYNGEE. Trimming took 1 base from V and 1 from J; bases not matched to a gene: 10. The CDR3 contains 20 residues. CDR3 nucleotide sequence: TGTGCCAGCAGCGTAAGCCCCGGGACTAGCGGGAGTCCTTCCTACAATGAGCAGTTCTTC. Residues: CASSVSPGTSGSPSYNEQFF.